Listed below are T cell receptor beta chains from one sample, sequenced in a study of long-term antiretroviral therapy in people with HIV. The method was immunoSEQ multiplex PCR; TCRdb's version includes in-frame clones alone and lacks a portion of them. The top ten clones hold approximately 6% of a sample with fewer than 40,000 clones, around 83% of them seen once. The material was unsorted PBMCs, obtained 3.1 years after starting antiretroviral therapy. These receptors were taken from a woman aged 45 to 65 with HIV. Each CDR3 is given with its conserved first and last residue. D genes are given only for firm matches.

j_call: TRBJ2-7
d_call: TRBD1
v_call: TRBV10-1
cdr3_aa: CASSVYPGQGAYEQYF

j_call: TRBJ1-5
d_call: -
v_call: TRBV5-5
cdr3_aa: CASSSLLNQPQHF

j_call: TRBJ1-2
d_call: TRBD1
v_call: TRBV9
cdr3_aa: CASSGDRGYGYTF

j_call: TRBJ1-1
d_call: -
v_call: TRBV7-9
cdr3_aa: CASSYLLDTEAFF

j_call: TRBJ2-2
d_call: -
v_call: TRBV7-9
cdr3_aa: CASSPPSDTGELFF

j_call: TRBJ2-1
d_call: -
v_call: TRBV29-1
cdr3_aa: CSVHNEQFF

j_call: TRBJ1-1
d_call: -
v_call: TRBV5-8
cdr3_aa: CASSSDLTEAFF

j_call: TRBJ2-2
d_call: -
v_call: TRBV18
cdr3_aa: CASSPPWRTGELFF

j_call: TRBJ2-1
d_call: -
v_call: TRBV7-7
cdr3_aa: CASSLHSVSDYNEQFF

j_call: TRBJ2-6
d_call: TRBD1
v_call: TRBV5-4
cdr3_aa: CASSTPGQGVSGANVLTF

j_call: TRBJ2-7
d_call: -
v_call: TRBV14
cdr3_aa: CASSHQIYEQYF

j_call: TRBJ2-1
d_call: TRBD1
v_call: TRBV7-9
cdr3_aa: CASRPPGVTGSSYNEQFF

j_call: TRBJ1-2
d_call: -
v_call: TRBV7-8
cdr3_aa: CASSLVPKYNYGYTF

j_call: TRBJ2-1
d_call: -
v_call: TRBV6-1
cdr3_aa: CASRLGSSYNEQFF

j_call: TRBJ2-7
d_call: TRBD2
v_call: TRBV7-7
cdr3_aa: CASSLSERGANFSYEQYF

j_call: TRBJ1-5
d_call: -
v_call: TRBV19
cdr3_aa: CASSILWSSNQPQHF

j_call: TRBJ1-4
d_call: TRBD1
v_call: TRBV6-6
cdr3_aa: CASSYSTGWYEKLFF

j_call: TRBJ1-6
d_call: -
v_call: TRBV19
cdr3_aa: CASSSTVNSPLHF

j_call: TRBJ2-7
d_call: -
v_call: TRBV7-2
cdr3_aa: CASSPRGQQYF

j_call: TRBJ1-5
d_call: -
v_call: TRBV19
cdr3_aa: CASSTYQHNQPQHF

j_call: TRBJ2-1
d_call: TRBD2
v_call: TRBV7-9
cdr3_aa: CASSIFSGGLNEQFF

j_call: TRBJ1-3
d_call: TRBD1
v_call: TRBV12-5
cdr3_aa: CASGLTPDRSGNTIYF

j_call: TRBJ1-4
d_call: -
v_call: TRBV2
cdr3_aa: CASRIRGTEKLFF

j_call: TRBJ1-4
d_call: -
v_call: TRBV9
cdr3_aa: CASSVGGARTNEKLFF

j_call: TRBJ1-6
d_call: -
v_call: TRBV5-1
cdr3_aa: CASRFGSSYNSPLHF

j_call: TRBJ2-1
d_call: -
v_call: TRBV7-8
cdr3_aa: CASSGRLAGASSYNEQFF

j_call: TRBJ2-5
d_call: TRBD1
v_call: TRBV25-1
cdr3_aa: CASSGAGTGEGETQYF

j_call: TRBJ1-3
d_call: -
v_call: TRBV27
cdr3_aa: CASSPQVGNTIYF

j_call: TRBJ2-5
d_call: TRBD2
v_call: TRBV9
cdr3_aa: CASSVGGSGNQETQYF

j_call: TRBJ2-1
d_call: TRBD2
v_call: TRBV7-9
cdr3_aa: CASSLTLGLAGRNEQFF

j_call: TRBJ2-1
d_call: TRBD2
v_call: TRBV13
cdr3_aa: CASSSGTSGGTTYNEQFF

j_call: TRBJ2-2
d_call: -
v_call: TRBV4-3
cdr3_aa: CASSQDRTANTGELFF

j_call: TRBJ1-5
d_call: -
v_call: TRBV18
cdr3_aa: CASSPPSGAQPQHF

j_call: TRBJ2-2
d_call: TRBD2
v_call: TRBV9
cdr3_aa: CASDREGKNTGELFF

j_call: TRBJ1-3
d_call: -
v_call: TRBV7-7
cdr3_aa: CASSLSNSGNTIYF

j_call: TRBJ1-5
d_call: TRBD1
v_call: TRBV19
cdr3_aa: CASSLDRGGQPQHF

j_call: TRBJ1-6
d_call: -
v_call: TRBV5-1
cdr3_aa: CASSPQGHNSPLHF

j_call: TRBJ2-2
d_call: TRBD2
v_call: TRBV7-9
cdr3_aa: CASSSPSGRSAGELFF

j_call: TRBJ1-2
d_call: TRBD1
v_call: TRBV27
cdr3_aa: CASSSRLRQGTLGGYTF

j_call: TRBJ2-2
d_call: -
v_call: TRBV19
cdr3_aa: CASSPRRGNGELFF

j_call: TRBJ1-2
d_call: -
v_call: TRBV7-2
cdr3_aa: CASSLDQRAYGYTF

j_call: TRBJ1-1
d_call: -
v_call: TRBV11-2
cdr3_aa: CASMTMNTEAFF